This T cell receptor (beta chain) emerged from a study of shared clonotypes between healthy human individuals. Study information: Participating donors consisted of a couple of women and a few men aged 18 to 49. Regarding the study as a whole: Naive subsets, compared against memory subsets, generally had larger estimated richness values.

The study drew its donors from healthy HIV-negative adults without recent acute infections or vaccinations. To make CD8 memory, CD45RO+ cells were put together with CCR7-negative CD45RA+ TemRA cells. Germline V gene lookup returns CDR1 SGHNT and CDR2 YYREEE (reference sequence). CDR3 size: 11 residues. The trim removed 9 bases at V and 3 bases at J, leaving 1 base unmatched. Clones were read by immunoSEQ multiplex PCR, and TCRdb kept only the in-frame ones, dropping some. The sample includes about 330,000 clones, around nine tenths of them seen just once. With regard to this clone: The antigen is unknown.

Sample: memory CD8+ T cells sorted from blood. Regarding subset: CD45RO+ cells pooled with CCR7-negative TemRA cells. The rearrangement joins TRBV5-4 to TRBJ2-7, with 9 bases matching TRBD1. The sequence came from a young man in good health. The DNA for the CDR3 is TGTGCCACGGGACAGGGCTACGAGCAGTACTTC. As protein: CATGQGYEQYF.